This T cell receptor beta chain was identified in a study of identical twins. Study outcomes and limitations: There were fewer insertions in abundant cord blood beta clonotypes, but memory repertoires showed no such pattern.

Each CDR3 protein is one row after TCRdb ran MiXCR on the 5' RACE reads. The sample has under 500,000 distinct CDR3 sequences; roughly an eighth are singletons. Healthy Caucasians alone served as donors. This clonotype was observed a handful of times. The antigen is unknown. These same data were also listed under a study on yellow fever vaccine responses in identical twins.

The receptor was isolated from a woman younger than 30 in good health. Sequencing used CD4+ T cells sorted from blood.

CDR3 DNA sequence: TGTGCCAGCAGCGTAGATGGCAAAGGGGATCAGCCCCAGCATTTT. This codes for CASSVDGKGDQPQHF. V usage is TRBV9 and J usage is TRBJ1-5; D possibly corresponds to TRBD1 (5 bases). Trimming cost V 0 bases and J 5 bases, with 12 bases left between them. CDR3 length: 15 amino acids. In germline, CDR1 is SGDLS, CDR2 YYNGEE.